This T cell receptor beta chain was recovered during a study of cytomegalovirus exposure and HLA in healthy donors (dated by TCRdb to the late 2010s). Some background on the complete study: An earlier analysis of around 600 of the donors reported 250 to 300 Gb of sequence data and 100 million to 140 million unique TCR beta sequences from about 179 million T cells. The later analysis used no new phenotypic data to find candidate immune exposures, relying instead on TCR beta sequences and their occurrence across donors. An early release that covered some 640 HLA-typed donors contained approximately 300 gigabases of sequencing data and 85 million to 100 million unique TCR sequences. The study profiled the T cell repertoires of about 640 subjects by immunosequencing and related them to cytomegalovirus serostatus. Typing coverage differed by locus: A, B, C, DRB1 and DQB1 were typed in about 620-630 donors, DQA1 in about 510, DPA1 in roughly 590, and DPB1 in about 450. A later analysis re-examined previously published TCR beta repertoires from just over 650 donors and added high-resolution HLA genotyping to investigate patterns of TCR occurrence. Among approximately 370 genotyped donors of the cohort, an average of about 220,000 unique TCR beta nucleotide sequences was sequenced per donor, of which roughly 17% were non-productive. Donor age, sex, ethnicity and CMV serostatus were collected together with the repertoire data. Along with the approximately 650-subject first cohort, a separate validation cohort of over a hundred different subjects was used. Of the roughly 400 genotyped donors, 81% fell in the genetic ancestry cluster associated with self-reported Caucasian donors. An earlier analysis of fewer than 700 of the donors applied high-throughput TCR beta sequencing to assess whether each TCR beta V gene segment acted as functional or pseudogenic. Both class I and class II loci were covered by HLA typing, at four-digit resolution. Roughly 5 DR-DQ haplotypes were handled as single units for association and clustering, since linkage in the cohort was strong. The study was designed to test whether signatures of past pathogen exposure could be identified by cataloging public T cell receptors. To predict cytomegalovirus infection status, the study combined high-throughput TCR immunosequencing, statistical association of individual TCRs with disease status, and machine learning. All discovery cohort repertoires had been generated on a single sequencing platform. A later genetic analysis took genome-wide SNP genotypes for about 55% of the 666 donors and used that subset as a discovery cohort. Results and caveats for the whole study, not just this receptor: Presence/absence analyses assumed roughly uniform sequencing depth across donors, an assumption that may not hold. This cohort had only TCR beta chains sequenced, and the lack of alpha or paired-chain data limited which features could be detected. In an earlier analysis of 587 of the donors, most TCR beta V segments appeared in productive rearrangements about 87% or about 30% of the time, broadly matching IMGT annotations. The 87-base-pair reads could not distinguish some IMGT-functional V segments, including TRBV6-2 and TRBV6-3, so those segments were excluded. Assigning TCR associations to individual alleles was difficult when HLA alleles, especially DR and DQ, strongly co-occurred. According to a later analysis, most CMV-associated TCR beta chains appeared to be HLA-restricted, and the HLA associations seemed to be driven largely by CMV exposure. A later genetic analysis reported fewer N-insertions in productive TCRs among donors in an Asian-associated ancestry cluster than the approximately 700-donor mean. While some public TCRs were present in many individuals, most TCR sequences turned up only very rarely across donors. Because HLA typing was unavailable for some donors at each locus, only the typed subset was used in association tests. For the cohort, immune exposure information was limited to CMV serostatus. A later analysis reported that several top co-occurrence clusters appeared linked to parvovirus B19, influenza, CMV and Epstein-Barr virus. In a later genetic analysis, a missense DCLRE1C variant was associated with V-gene and J-gene trimming of TCR beta chains, and the association was replicated in an independent cohort. A few of the identified cytomegalovirus-associated TCR beta chains were confirmed in vitro to be specific for cytomegalovirus antigens. The authors suggested that the approach could potentially be generalized to other disease states and immunological phenotypes. A later analysis found that HLA-associated TCR beta chains were more clonally expanded and had lower generation probabilities than equally common non-associated chains. Cytomegalovirus status was reported to be diagnosed by the classifier with high specificity and sensitivity in both the original and validation cohorts. A further reported finding was that TCR beta sequences accurately predicted the HLA-A and HLA-B alleles for most subjects in the first cohort. A later analysis associated around 16,000 TCR beta sequences with specific HLA alleles at a false discovery rate of 0.05. In the study, 150 to 200 TCR beta chains were listed as associated with cytomegalovirus. A cluster of highly shared sequence variants was judged likely to represent a technical artifact of the sequencing pipeline. Because counts were too low, more than 15 rarely observed V segments, including chromosome 9 orphons, were excluded from the earlier analysis of fewer than 650 of the donors. In a later analysis, TCR association rates were found to vary across HLA loci, with the most associated TCRs seen for DRB1 alleles and the fewest for HLA-C alleles. Correlated functional status among segregating V segments might be attributable to linkage disequilibrium, but an unknown experimental factor could not be ruled out.

Library preparation used the immunoSEQ multiplex PCR assay. The multiplex PCR relied on a mix of 60 forward primers for TCR Vbeta segments and 13 reverse primers for TCR Jbeta segments. A multiplex PCR assay on genomic DNA amplified the CDR3 region of rearranged TCR beta genes. Amplified TCR beta libraries were sequenced as 87-base-pair reads on the Illumina HiSeq System. On the authors' methods: In a later analysis, some 80 million unique TCR beta chains were counted across the approximately 670 repertoires, and approximately 11 million of these chains were shared by at least two donors. Raw reads were error-corrected and collapsed into unique sequences by a nearest-neighbor algorithm in which closely related sequences were merged to remove PCR and sequencing errors. CDR3 sequences were aligned to IMGT reference sequences to assign V, D and J gene segments. Each retained sequence needed at least a six-nucleotide match to both a V gene segment and a J gene segment. A rearrangement counted as productive if the CDR3 had no stop codons and remained in frame with V and J, and every other rearrangement counted as non-productive. Following IMGT convention, CDR3 was defined as the stretch from the second conserved V-encoded cysteine up to the conserved J-encoded phenylalanine. In an earlier analysis of 550 to 650 of the donors, sequences lacking an unambiguous match to a single V gene segment were excluded. An earlier analysis of some 610 of the donors called V segments functional above 56.7% productive rearrangements and segregating when the between-donor standard deviation exceeded 5%. A statistical classification framework was built for diagnosing cytomegalovirus status from the catalog of TCR beta chain sequences. A later analysis assigned V and J genes by comparing TCR nucleotide sequences with IMGT/GENE-DB human TR gene sequences. The TCRdist pipeline was used in a later analysis to assign CDR3 sequences and most-parsimonious VDJ recombination scenarios. In a later analysis, every TCR beta chain was defined by the combination of its CDR3 amino acid sequence and its V-gene family, and reads without a unique V-gene family were dropped. As a way to deal with suspected cross-contamination and a sequencing artifact, a later analysis dropped approximately 570 nucleotide sequences that were highly shared and had low generation probability. In a later analysis, a clonal expansion index was calculated for each public chain from normalized within-repertoire ranks of inferred template counts. In a later analysis, generation probabilities were computed using a VDJ recombination model fitted to out-of-frame rearrangements, and the results were checked against IGoR. In a later analysis, hypergeometric tests were used to score TCR-TCR, TCR-HLA and TCR-CMV co-occurrence, with a repertoire-size bias correction applied to TCR pairs. In a later analysis, false discovery rates were estimated by permuting HLA or CMV assignments 20 times. In a later analysis, co-occurring TCRs were grouped using DBSCAN, with TCRdist sequence similarity added in when clustering inside HLA-allele-positive subsets. For co-occurrence clustering, repertoires with fewer than 30,000 or more than 120,000 public chains were excluded, along with about five repertoires with anomalous nucleotide sharing. This is the immuneACCESS table as TCRdb keeps it, with only in-frame sequences that have V and J called. A part of the clones is gone; compared with another copy, unresolved V genes explain less than half, and the rest is unexplained. V and J calls and clone size are as listed in that table; D and trimming were resolved from the DNA. The sample table gives about 130,000 clones. Approximately 2.6% of the sample is in the top ten clones.

In the germline V gene, CDR1 corresponds to MDHEN and CDR2 to SYDVKM. The germline ends are 17 bases apart after V is trimmed by 6 bases and J by 3 bases. From its cysteine to its phenylalanine, the CDR3 spans 16 amino acids. Just CDR3 DNA is preserved here, 48 bases in frame from base 1. Note on this clone: The target of this receptor is not known.

The cohort consisted of 600 to 750 healthy bone marrow donors. All cohort members were sampled while nominally healthy, although unrecorded immune exposures were likely present. The donor was CMV seronegative and was included in the group of over 300 seronegative cohort members. A peripheral blood sample was collected from each donor, and TCR beta sequencing was performed on peripheral blood mononuclear cells. The Qiagen DNeasy Blood Extraction Kit was used to extract genomic DNA from the blood cell samples. Sequences were obtained from PBMCs. The receptor comes from a young man in good health and CMV-seronegative. The sequence links TRBV28 to TRBJ2-2; TRBD1 might be the D gene, on 6 matching bases. The DNA reads TGTGCCAGCAGCTCCCCCTGGGGGCGTTACACCGGGGAGCTGTTTTTT. Its coded protein is CASSSPWGRYTGELFF.